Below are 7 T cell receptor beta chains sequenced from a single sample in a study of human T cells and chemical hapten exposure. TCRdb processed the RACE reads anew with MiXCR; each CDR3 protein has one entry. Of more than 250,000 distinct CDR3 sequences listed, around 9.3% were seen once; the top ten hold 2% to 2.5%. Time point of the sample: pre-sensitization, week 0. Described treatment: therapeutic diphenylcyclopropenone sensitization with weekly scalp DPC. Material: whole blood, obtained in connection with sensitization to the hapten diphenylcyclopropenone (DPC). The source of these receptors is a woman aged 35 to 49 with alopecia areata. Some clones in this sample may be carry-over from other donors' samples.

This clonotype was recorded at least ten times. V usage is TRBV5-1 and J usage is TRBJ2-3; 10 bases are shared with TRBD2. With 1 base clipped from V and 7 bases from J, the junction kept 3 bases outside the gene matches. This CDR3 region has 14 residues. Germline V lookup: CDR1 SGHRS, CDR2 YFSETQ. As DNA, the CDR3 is TGCGCCAGCAGCTTGAGGACTAGCGGCAATACGCAGTATTTT. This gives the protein CASSLRTSGNTQYF.

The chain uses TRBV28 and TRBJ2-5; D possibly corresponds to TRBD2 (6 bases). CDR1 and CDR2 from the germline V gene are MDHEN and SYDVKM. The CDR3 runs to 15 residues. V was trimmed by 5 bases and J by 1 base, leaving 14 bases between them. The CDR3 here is CASSPRGSGQETQYF. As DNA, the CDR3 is TGTGCCAGCAGTCCCCGGGGGAGCGGCCAAGAGACCCAGTACTTC. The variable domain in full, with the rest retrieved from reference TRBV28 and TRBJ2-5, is DVKVTQSSRYLVKRTGEKVFLECVQDMDHENMFWYRQDPGLGLRLIYFSYDVKMKEKGDIPEGYSVSREKKERFSLILESASTNQTSMYLCASSPRGSGQETQYFGPGTRLLVL.

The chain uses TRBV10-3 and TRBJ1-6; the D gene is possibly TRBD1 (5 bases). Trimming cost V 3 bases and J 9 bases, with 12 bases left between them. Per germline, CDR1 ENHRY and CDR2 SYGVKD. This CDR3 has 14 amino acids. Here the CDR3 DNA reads TGTGCCATCAGTGAAGTCCATGGGGGTTCACCCCTCCACTTT. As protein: CAISEVHGGSPLHF.

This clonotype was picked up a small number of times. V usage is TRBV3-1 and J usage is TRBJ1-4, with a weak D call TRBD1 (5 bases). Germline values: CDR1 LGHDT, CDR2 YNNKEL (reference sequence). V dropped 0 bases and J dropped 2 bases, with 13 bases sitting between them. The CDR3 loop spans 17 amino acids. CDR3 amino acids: CASSQDHEGTTNEKLFF. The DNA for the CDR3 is TGTGCCAGCAGCCAAGACCACGAGGGGACGACTAATGAAAAACTGTTTTTT.

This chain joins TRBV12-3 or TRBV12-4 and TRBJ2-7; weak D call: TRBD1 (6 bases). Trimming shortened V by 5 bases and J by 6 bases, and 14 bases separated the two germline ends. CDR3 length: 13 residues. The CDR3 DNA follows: TGTGCCAGCAGTCCGAACACAGGGAGCGAGCAGTACTTC. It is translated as CASSPNTGSEQYF.

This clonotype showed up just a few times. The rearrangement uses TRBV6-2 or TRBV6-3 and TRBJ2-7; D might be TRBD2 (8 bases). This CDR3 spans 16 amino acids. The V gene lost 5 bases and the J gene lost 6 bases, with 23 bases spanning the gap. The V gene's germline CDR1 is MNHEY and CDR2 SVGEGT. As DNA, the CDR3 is TGTGCCAGCAGTCGTTCGACAGGGCCAGCGGGAGTCGAGCAGTACTTC. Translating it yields CASSRSTGPAGVEQYF.

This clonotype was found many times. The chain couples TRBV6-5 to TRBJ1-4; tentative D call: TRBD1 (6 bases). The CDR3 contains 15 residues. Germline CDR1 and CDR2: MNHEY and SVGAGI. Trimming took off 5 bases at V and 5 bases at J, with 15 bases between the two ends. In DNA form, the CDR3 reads TGTGCCAGCAGTAGAACAGGGACACCGAATGAAAAACTGTTTTTT. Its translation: CASSRTGTPNEKLFF.